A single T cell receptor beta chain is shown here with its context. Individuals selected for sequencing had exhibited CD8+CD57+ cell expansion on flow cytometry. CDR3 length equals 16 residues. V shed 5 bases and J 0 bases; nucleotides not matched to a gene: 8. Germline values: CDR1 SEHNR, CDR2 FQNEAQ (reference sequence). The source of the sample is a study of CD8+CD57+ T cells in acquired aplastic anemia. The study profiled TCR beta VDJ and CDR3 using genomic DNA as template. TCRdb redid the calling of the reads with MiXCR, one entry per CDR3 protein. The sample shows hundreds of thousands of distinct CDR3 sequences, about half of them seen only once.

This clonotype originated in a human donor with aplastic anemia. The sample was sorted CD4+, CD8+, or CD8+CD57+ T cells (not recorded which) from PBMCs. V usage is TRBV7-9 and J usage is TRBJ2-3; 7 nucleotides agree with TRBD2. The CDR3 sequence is CASSPGSGMSTDTQYF. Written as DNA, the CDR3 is TGTGCCAGCAGCCCTGGAAGCGGGATGAGCACAGATACGCAGTATTTT.